This T cell receptor (beta chain) was captured in a study of early T cells in non-severe SARS-CoV-2 infection. Study as a whole: Sequencing was performed on bulk RNA from unsorted whole blood, leaving chains unpaired.

In its sample, this clonotype was seen a few times. Its antigen is currently unknown. General study results and limits: Reliance on VDJdb matching favored anti-spike CD8 responses; private and CD4 specificities were missed.

The V gene's germline CDR1 is SGHKS and CDR2 YYEKEE (reference sequence). V gave up 3 bases and J gave up 6 bases; unmatched junction bases: 2. The CDR3 extends over 15 amino acids. Molecules of cDNA were individually given unique molecular identifiers that were attached to them. TCRdb re-called the 5' RACE reads through MiXCR, storing one row per CDR3 protein. The data contain around 30,000 distinct CDR3 sequences, approximately 5% of them singletons. The rearrangement links TRBV5-5 to TRBJ2-2; 13 nucleotides line up with TRBD2. The source is an adult who was a healthcare worker with PCR-confirmed SARS-CoV-2 infection or an uninfected control (not recorded which). The sample comprised whole blood. The CDR3 DNA reads as TGTGCCAGCAGCTCTGGACTAGCGGGAGCCGGGGAGCTGTTTTTT. Translating it yields CASSSGLAGAGELFF.